This record covers a single T cell receptor (beta chain). The data were obtained in a study of OX40 agonist ivuxolimab in advanced cancers. V lost 6 bases to trimming and J lost 3 bases, with 11 bases between them. Germline V CDR1 and CDR2: PRHDT, FYEKMQ (reference sequence). The CDR3 contains 13 residues. Some clones are missing from TCRdb's copy, which holds only in-frame ones; the method was immunoSEQ multiplex PCR. The profile shows roughly 48,000 clones, around nine tenths of them singletons. This TCR came from an adult with an advanced solid tumor such as melanoma, head and neck, liver or kidney cancer. The sample here was CD4+ or CD8+ T cells sorted from blood, taken in a trial of the OX40 agonist ivuxolimab. The rearrangement links TRBV13 to TRBJ2-5, with TRBD1 as a possible D gene (5 bases). CDR3 region: CASRQDDEETQYF. The CDR3 DNA follows: TGTGCCAGCAGACAGGATGATGAAGAGACCCAGTACTTC. The full variable domain, with the rest looked up from reference TRBV13 and TRBJ2-5, is AAGVIQSPRHLIKEKRETATLKCYPIPRHDTVYWYQQGPGQDPQFLISFYEKMQSDKGSIPDRFSAQQFSDYHSELNMSSLELGDSALYFCASRQDDEETQYFGPGTRLLVL.